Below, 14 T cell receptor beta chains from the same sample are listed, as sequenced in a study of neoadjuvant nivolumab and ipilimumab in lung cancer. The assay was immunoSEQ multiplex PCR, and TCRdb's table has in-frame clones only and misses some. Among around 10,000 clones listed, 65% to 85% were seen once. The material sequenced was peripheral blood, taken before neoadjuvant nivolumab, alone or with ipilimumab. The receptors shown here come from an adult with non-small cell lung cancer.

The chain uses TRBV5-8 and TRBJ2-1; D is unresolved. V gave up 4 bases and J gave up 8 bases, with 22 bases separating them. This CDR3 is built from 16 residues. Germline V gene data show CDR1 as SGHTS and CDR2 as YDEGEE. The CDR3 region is CASSPRTSQIMDEQFF. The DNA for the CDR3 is TGTGCCAGCAGCCCCCGAACATCACAGATTATGGATGAGCAGTTCTTC. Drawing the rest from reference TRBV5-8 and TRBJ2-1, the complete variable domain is EAGVTQSPTHLIKTRGQQATLRCSPISGHTSVYWYQQALGLGLQFLLWYDEGEERNRGNFPPRFSGRQFPNYSSELNVNALELEDSALYLCASSPRTSQIMDEQFFGPGTRLTVL.

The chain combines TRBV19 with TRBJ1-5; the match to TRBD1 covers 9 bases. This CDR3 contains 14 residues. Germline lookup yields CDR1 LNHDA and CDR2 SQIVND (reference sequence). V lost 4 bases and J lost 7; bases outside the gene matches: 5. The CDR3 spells CASSTRTGAQPQHF. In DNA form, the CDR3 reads TGTGCCAGTAGTACCCGGACAGGGGCACAGCCCCAGCATTTT.

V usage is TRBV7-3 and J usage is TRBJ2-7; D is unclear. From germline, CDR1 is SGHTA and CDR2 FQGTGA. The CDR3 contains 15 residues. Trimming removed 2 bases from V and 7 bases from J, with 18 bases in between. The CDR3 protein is CASSLARTRLEEQYF. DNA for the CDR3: TGTGCCAGCAGCTTAGCGCGGACCAGATTGGAAGAGCAGTACTTC. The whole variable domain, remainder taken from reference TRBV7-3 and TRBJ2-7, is GAGVSQTPSNKVTEKGKYVELRCDPISGHTALYWYRQSLGQGPEFLIYFQGTGAADDSGLPNDRFFAVRPEGSVSTLKIQRTERGDSAVYLCASSLARTRLEEQYFGPGTRLTVT.

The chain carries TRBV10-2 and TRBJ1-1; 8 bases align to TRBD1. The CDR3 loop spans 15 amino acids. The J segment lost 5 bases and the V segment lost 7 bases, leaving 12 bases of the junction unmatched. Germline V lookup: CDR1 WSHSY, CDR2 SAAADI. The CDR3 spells CASKSGGIWGTEAFF. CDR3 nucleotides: TGCGCCAGCAAGTCAGGGGGCATATGGGGGACTGAAGCTTTCTTT.

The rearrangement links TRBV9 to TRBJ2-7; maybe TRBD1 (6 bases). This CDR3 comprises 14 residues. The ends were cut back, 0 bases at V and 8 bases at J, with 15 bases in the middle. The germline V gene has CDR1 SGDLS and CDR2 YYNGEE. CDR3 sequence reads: CASSVDGQNSKQYF. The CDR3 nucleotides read TGTGCCAGCAGCGTAGACGGACAGAACAGCAAGCAGTACTTC.

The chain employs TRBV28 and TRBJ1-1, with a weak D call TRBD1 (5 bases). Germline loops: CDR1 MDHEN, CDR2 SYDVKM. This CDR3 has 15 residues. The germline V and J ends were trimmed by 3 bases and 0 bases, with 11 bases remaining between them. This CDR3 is CASSFPGRMNTEAFF. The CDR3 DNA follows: TGTGCCAGCAGTTTCCCGGGACGGATGAACACTGAAGCTTTCTTT.

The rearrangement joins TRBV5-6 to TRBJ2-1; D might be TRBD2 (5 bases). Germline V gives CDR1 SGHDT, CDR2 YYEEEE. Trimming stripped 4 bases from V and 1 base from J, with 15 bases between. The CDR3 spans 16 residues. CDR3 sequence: CASSPFWSGSYNEQFF. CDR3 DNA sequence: TGTGCCAGCAGCCCCTTTTGGAGCGGATCCTACAATGAGCAGTTCTTC.

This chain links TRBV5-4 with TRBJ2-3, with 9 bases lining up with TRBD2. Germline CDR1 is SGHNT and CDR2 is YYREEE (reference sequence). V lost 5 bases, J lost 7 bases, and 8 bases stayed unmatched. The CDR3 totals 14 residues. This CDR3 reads CASSQAGGGNTQYF. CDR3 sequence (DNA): TGTGCCAGCAGTCAGGCGGGAGGGGGAAATACGCAGTATTTT.

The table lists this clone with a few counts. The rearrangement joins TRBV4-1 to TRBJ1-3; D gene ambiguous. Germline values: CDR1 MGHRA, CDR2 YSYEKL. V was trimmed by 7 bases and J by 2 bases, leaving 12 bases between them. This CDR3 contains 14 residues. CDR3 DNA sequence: TGCGCCAGCACGACTCTCGGAGCTGGAAACACCATATATTTT. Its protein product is CASTTLGAGNTIYF.

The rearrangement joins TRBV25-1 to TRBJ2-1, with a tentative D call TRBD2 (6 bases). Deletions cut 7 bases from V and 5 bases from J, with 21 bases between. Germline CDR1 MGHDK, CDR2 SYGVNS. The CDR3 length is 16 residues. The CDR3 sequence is CASTRKGIAANNEQFF. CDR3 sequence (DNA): TGTGCCAGCACCCGAAAGGGGATAGCGGCCAACAATGAGCAGTTCTTC.

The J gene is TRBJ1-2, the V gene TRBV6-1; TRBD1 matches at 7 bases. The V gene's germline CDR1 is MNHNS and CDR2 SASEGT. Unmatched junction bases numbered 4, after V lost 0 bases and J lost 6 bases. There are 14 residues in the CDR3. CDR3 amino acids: CASSEATGSDGYTF. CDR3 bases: TGTGCCAGCAGTGAAGCGACAGGGTCGGATGGCTACACCTTC.

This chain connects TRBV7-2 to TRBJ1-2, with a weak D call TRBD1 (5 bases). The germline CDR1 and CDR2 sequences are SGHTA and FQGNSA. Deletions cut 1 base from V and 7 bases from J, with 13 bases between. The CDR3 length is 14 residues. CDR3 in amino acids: CASSLGGEVAGYTF. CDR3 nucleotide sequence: TGTGCCAGCAGCTTAGGAGGGGAGGTAGCTGGCTACACCTTC.

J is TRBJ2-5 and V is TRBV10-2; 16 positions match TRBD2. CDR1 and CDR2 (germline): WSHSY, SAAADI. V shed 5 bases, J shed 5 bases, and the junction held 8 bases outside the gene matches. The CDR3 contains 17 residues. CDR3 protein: CASSPSGGLAGGETQYF. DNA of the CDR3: TGCGCCAGCAGTCCATCAGGGGGACTAGCGGGAGGGGAGACCCAGTACTTC.

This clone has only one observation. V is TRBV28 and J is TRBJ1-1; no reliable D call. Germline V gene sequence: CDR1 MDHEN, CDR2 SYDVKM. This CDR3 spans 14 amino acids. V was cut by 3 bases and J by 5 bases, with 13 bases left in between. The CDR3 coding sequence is TGTGCCAGCAGTTTGTCAGAAAAGTGGACTGAAGCTTTCTTT. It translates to CASSLSEKWTEAFF.